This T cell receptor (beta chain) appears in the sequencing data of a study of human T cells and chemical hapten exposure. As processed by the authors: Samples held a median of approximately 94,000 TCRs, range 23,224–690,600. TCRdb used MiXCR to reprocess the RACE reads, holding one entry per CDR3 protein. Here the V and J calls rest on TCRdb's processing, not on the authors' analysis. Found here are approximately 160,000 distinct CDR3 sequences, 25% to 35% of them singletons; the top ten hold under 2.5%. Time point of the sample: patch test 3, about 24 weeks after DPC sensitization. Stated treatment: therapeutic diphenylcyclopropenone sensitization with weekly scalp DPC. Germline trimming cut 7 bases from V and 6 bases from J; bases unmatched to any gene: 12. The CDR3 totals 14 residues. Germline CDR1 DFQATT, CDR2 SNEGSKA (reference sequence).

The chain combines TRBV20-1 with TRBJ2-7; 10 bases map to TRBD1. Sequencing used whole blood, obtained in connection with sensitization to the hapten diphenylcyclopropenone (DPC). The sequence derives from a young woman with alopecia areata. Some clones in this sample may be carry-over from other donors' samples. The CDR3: CSVRTGTGDSEQYF. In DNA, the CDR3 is TGCAGTGTTCGAACCGGGACAGGGGACAGCGAGCAGTACTTC.